This T cell receptor beta chain is drawn from a study of blood T cell repertoires in COVID-19. Whole-study context: Acute and convalescent COVID-19 samples came from the United States, Italy and Spain. T cells, B-cell-depleted T cells, or PBMCs provided the cDNA or gDNA that served as material.

Germline V gene sequence: CDR1 MNHEY, CDR2 SVGAGI. V shed 2 bases and J shed 2 bases, with 7 bases lying between them. The CDR3 is made up of 13 amino acids. In the original analysis: Reference gene primer amplification gave nucleated cell count estimates. Assay used: immunoSEQ multiplex PCR; TCRdb lists only in-frame clones, some missing. V and J calls plus clone size are reproduced from that table; the DNA served to infer D and trimming. The sample consists of about 260,000 clones, roughly 84% of them appearing once. The TCR was taken from a man aged 55-75 years with acute or convalescent COVID-19. The sample consisted of peripheral blood. The chain uses TRBV6-5 and TRBJ2-7; D is perhaps TRBD2 (5 bases). CDR3 coding DNA: TGTGCCAGCAGTTACCAGCGGACCTACGAGCAGTACTTC. Amino acid sequence: CASSYQRTYEQYF.